Listed below are T cell receptor beta chains from one sample, sequenced in a study of T cell repertoires in ileal Crohn's disease. Some clones are missing from TCRdb's copy, which holds only in-frame ones; the method was immunoSEQ multiplex PCR. The table has about 9,600 clones, 76% seen once. Sequencing was carried out using ileal tissue. These receptors came from an adult with Crohn's disease. Each CDR3 is given with its conserved first and last residue. Each record gives: V gene, D gene, CDR3 protein. A D gene is named only where the DNA matches it firmly.

v_gene: TRBV29-1
d_gene: TRBD1
CDR3aa: CSVRGDRGGYNEQFF

v_gene: TRBV14
d_gene: TRBD1
CDR3aa: CASSQGQGPQETQYF

v_gene: TRBV19
d_gene: NA
CDR3aa: CASSISVYGYTF

v_gene: TRBV7-2
d_gene: TRBD1
CDR3aa: CASSQRQGSNTEAFF

v_gene: TRBV7-3
d_gene: NA
CDR3aa: CASSLNPSRNEQFF

v_gene: TRBV5-5
d_gene: NA
CDR3aa: CASSLDSHEQYF

v_gene: TRBV6-5
d_gene: NA
CDR3aa: CASSYGGGTEAFF

v_gene: TRBV6-5
d_gene: NA
CDR3aa: CASRLSSGRTETQYF

v_gene: TRBV28
d_gene: TRBD2
CDR3aa: CAPRASGGKKTQYF

v_gene: TRBV7-6
d_gene: TRBD1
CDR3aa: CASSLVGTGDIPTSPDTQYF

v_gene: TRBV7-8
d_gene: NA
CDR3aa: CASSLGDSNTEAFF

v_gene: TRBV27
d_gene: NA
CDR3aa: CASNPRRRSDTQYF

v_gene: TRBV5-6
d_gene: NA
CDR3aa: CASSFTDSPNYEKLFF

v_gene: TRBV6-1
d_gene: NA
CDR3aa: CASSAGDAGNTIYF

v_gene: TRBV6-5
d_gene: NA
CDR3aa: CASSYSLSANEQFF

v_gene: TRBV11-2
d_gene: NA
CDR3aa: CASSLGVGNYGYTF

v_gene: TRBV30
d_gene: NA
CDR3aa: CAWARAGGGRNEQFF

v_gene: TRBV25-1
d_gene: NA
CDR3aa: CASRGAGGNQPQHF

v_gene: TRBV4-1
d_gene: TRBD1
CDR3aa: CASSQVAGGREKLFF

v_gene: TRBV11-2
d_gene: NA
CDR3aa: CASSLVGLYEQYF